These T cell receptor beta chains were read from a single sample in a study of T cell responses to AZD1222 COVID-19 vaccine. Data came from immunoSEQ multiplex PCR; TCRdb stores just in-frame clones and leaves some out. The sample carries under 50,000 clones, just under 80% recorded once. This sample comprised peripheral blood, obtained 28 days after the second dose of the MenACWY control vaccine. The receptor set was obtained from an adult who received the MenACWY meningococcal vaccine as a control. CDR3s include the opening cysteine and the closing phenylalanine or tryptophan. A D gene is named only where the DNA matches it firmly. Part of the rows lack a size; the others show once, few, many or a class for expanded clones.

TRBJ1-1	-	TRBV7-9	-	TGTGCCAGCAGCTTAGCTACACAGGGAGGAACGGCTGAAGCTTTCTTT	CASSLATQGGTAEAFF
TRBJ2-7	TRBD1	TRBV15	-	TGTGCCACCAGCAGAACAGGGGCAAGTGGAGTCTCCTACGAGCAGTACTTC	CATSRTGASGVSYEQYF
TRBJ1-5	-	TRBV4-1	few	TGCGCCAGCAGCCGCGGGGGGATCGTTCCCGTGAACAATCAGCCCCAGCATTTT	CASSRGGIVPVNNQPQHF
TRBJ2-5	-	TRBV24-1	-	TGTGCCACCAGTGATTCGGGGGAGGTCGGAGAGACCCAGTACTTC	CATSDSGEVGETQYF
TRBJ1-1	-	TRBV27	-	TGTGCCAGCAGTCAATTCAGGGTGAAGATCACCTTGAACACTGAAGCTTTCTTT	CASSQFRVKITLNTEAFF
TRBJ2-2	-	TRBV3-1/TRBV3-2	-	TGTGCCAGCGGACCTACCGCGAACACCGGGGAGCTGTTTTTT	CASGPTANTGELFF
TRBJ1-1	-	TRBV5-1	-	TGCGCCAGCAGATTAGAGGGACAATACACTGAAGCTTTCTTT	CASRLEGQYTEAFF
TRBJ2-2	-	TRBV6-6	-	TGTGCCAGCAGTTACGGGGGACCCGGGGAGCTGTTTTTT	CASSYGGPGELFF
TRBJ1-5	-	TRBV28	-	TGTGCCAGCGGGGGGGGGATCAATCAGCCCCAGCATTTT	CASGGGINQPQHF
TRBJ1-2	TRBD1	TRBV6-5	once	TGTGCCAGCAGACCCGACAGGGGTCTCAACTATGGCTACACCTTC	CASRPDRGLNYGYTF
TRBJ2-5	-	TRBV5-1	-	TGCGCCAGCAGCCCCTCGAGCGGTGGGAAGTGGGAGACCCAGTACTTC	CASSPSSGGKWETQYF
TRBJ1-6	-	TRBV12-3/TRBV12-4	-	TGTGCCAGCAGTTTAGTCAAGGATTCACCCCTCCACTTT	CASSLVKDSPLHF
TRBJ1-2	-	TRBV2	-	TGTGCCAGCAGTGTGAGGGCCAACTATGGCTACACCTTC	CASSVRANYGYTF
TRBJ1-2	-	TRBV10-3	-	TGTGCCATCTATACCGGGGCCGGCTATGGCTACACCTTC	CAIYTGAGYGYTF
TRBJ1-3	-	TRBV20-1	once	TGCAGTGCTAGTCAGGGTCGCTCTGGAAACACCATATATTTT	CSASQGRSGNTIYF
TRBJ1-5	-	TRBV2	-	TGTGCCAGCAGTGCCCGACAACTCAATCAGCCCCAGCATTTT	CASSARQLNQPQHF
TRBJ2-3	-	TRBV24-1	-	TGTGCCACCAGTGATTTGCGGAGGGGCGCAGATACGCAGTATTTT	CATSDLRRGADTQYF
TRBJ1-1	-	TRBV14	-	TGTGCCAGCAGCCGAGCCGCTGAAGCTTTCTTT	CASSRAAEAFF